The entry that follows covers one T cell receptor (beta chain) sequence. The entry originates in a study of shared clonotypes between healthy human individuals. Sequencing was performed with immunoSEQ multiplex PCR; in TCRdb, only in-frame clones are kept and a portion is missing. This table holds a few million clones, around nine tenths found once. The CDR3 covers 15 residues. V gave up 6 bases and J gave up 2 bases; unmatched junction bases: 7. The germline CDR1 and CDR2 sequences are MNHNS and SASEGT. The sequence came from a man between 18 and 35 years old in good health. The chain carries TRBV6-1 and TRBJ2-5, with 9 bases aligning to TRBD2. Material for sequencing was naive CD4+ T cells sorted from blood. Regarding subset: CD45RA+ positively selected. The CDR3 region is CASRQLAGGQETQYF. The CDR3 coding sequence is TGTGCCAGCAGACAACTAGCGGGCGGACAAGAGACCCAGTACTTC.